This TCR beta chain was sequenced for a study of monozygotic twins with inflammatory bowel disease. TCRdb reworked the 5' RACE reads into one entry per CDR3 protein, no DNA. This sample's table reports 45,000 or so distinct CDR3 sequences. The CDR3 has 18 amino acids. From germline, CDR1 is SGHRS and CDR2 YFSETQ. The sample comprised blood. The V and J genes are TRBV5-1 and TRBJ2-3; TCRdb's D gene call, TRBD2, goes unchecked for lack of DNA. The TCR sequence derives from a human donor with ulcerative colitis or Crohn's disease, or a healthy co-twin of an affected twin (not recorded which). The CDR3 here is CASSSFYSGPGGADTQYF. Complete variable domain (other parts from reference TRBV5-1 and TRBJ2-3): KAGVTQTPRYLIKTRGQQVTLSCSPISGHRSVSWYQQTPGQGLQFLFEYFSETQRNKGNFPGRFSGRQFSNSRSEMNVSTLELGDSALYLCASSSFYSGPGGADTQYFGPGTRLTVL.